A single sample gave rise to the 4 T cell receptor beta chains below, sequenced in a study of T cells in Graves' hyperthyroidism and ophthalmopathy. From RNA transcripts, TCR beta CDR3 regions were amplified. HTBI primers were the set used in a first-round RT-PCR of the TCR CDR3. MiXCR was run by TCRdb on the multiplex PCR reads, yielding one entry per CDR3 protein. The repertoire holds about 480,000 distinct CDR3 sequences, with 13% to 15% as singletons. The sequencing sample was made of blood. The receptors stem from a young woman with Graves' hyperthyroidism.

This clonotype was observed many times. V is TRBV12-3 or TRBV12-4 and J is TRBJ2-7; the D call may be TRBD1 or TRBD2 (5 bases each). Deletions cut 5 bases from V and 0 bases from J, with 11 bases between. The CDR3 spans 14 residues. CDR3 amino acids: CASSGTESSYEQYF. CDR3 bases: TGTGCCAGCAGTGGGACCGAGAGCTCCTACGAGCAGTACTTC.

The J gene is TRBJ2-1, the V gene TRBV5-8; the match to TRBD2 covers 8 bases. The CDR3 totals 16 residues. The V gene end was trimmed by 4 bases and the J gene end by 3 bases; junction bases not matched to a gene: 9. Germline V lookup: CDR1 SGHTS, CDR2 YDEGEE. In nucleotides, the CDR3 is TGTGCCAGCAGCCCTTGGGGCGGGAGGTACTACAATGAGCAGTTCTTC. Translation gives CASSPWGGRYYNEQFF.

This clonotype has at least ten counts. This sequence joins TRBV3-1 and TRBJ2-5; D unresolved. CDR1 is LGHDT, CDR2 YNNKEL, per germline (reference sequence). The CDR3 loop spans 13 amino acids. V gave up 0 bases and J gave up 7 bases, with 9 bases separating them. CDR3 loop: CASSQDRLGTQYF. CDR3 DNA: TGTGCCAGCAGCCAAGATAGACTTGGGACCCAGTACTTC.

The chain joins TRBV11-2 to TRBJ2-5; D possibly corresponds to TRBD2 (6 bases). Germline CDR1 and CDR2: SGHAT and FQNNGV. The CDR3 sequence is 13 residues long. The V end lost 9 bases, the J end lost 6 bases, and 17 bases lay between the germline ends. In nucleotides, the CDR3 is TGTGCCAGTAGTCCGGGGACTCGACAGACCCAGTACTTC. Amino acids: CASSPGTRQTQYF. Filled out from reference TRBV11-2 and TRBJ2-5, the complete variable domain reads EAGVAQSPRYKIIEKRQSVAFWCNPISGHATLYWYQQILGQGPKLLIQFQNNGVVDDSQLPKDRFSAERLKGVDSTLKIQPAKLEDSAVYLCASSPGTRQTQYFGPGTRLLVL.